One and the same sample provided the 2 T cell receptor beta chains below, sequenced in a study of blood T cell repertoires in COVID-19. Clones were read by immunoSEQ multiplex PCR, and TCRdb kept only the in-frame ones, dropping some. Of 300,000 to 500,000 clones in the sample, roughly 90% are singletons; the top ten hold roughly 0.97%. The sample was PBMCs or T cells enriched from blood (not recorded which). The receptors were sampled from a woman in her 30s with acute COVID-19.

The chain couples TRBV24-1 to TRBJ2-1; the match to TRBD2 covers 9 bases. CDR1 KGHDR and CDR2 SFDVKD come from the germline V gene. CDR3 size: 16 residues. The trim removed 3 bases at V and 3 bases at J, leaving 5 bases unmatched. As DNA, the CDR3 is TGTGCCACCAGTGATAGTAGCGGGGGAGACTACAATGAGCAGTTCTTC. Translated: CATSDSSGGDYNEQFF.

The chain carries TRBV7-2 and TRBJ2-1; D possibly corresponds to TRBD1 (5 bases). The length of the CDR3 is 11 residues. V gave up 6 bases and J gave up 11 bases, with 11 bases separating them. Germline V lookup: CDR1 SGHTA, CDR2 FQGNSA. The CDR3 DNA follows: TGTGCCAGCAGTTCGACAGAAAAGCAGTTCTTC. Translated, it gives CASSSTEKQFF. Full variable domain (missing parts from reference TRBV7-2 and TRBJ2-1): GAGVSQSPSNKVTEKGKDVELRCDPISGHTALYWYRQSLGQGLEFLIYFQGNSAPDKSGLPSDRFSAERTGGSVSTLTIQRTQQEDSAVYLCASSSTEKQFFGPGTRLTVL.